This T cell receptor (beta chain) appears in the sequencing data of a study of blood T cell repertoires in COVID-19 (TCRdb year 2020). Background for the entire study: Samples from collaborators originated in the United States, Italy and Spain and spanned both the acute and convalescent phases of COVID-19. Deeply sampled blood TCRbeta repertoires from subjects exposed to, actively infected with, or recovered from COVID-19 were included in the dataset. The prospective study material was composed of cDNA or gDNA derived from T cells, B-cell-depleted T cells, or PBMCs. A de-identified subject ID, COVID-19 status, age in years and sex were almost always included in the sample metadata. A freely available public database, intended as a resource for researchers studying the immune response to SARS-CoV-2, is where the repertoires were released. Where available, HLA class I and class II types were taken from metadata supplied by the sample provider and were not determined by assay-based typing. Samples were obtained from the ongoing ImmuneRACE study (first 160 participants) and from 1,000 to 1,500 subjects provided by 6 global collaborators.

The immunoSEQ Assay, a bias-controlled multiplex PCR, was used to amplify TCRbeta CDR3 regions from genomic DNA. As for the original processing: The number of nucleated cells in each sample was estimated from the amplification of reference gene primers within the assay. To quantify the absolute abundance of each unique TCRbeta CDR3 rearrangement, sequence reads were collapsed and filtered. For each sample, productive Simpson clonality was calculated as the square root of Simpson's diversity index over productive rearrangements. In TCRdb, the immuneACCESS table is reduced to in-frame sequences with V and J assigned. These tables do not hold every clone; where another copy was compared, an unresolved V gene accounts for under half, and the others remain unexplained. V and J calls and clone size follow that table, whereas D and trimming were derived from the DNA. The sample table holds some 170,000 clones, of which approximately 79% were seen once. The ten largest make up roughly 19% of the sample.

What the authors observed across the whole study: Clinical and demographic metadata were provided uncurated, with the amount varying by source and participant.

Whole blood was collected in K2EDTA tubes by collaborating institutions according to the institutions' own protocols. For TCRbeta analysis, collaborators shipped samples as frozen whole blood, isolated PBMCs, or DNA extracted from either of those sample types. The cysteine opens and the phenylalanine closes a CDR3 of 14 amino acids. The entry retains the CDR3 DNA only, 42 bases that are in frame from base 1. Looking up the germline V gene (reference sequence) yields CDR1 MNHNY and CDR2 SVGAGI. V lost 8 bases and J lost 2 bases; the stretch between them is 15 bases long. Comment on this clone: This receptor's antigen is unknown. Qualities for individual bases were not recorded, and no much larger clone is one base off.

The clonotype comes from a woman aged 80 or older with acute or convalescent COVID-19. The V and J genes are TRBV6-6 and TRBJ2-5; the D gene is perhaps TRBD1, on 6 matching bases. The source material was peripheral blood. The CDR3 corresponds to CASGNRALQETQYF. The sequence in DNA is TGTGCCAGCGGAAACAGGGCCCTTCAAGAGACCCAGTACTTC.